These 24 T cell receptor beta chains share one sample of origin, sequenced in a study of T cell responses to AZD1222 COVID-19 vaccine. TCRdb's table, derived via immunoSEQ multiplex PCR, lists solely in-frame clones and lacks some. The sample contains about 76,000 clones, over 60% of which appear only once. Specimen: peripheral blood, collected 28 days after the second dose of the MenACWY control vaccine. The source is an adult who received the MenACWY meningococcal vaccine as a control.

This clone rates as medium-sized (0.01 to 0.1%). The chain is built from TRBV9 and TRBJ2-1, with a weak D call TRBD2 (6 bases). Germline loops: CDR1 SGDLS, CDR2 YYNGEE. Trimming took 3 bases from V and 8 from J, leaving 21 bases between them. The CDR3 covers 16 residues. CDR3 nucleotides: TGTGCCAGCAGCGAACCTTCGGGAGTTCCTTTAGATGAGCAGTTCTTC. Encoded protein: CASSEPSGVPLDEQFF. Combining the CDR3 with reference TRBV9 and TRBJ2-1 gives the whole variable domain DSGVTQTPKHLITATGQRVTLRCSPRSGDLSVYWYQQSLDQGLQFLIQYYNGEERAKGNILERFSAQQFPDLHSELNLSSLELGDSALYFCASSEPSGVPLDEQFFGPGTRLTVL.

The CDR3 DNA is TGTGCCAGCTCAGGGGAGGCGGATACGCAGTATTTT. Its translation is CASSGEADTQYF. The V and J genes are TRBV18 and TRBJ2-3; tentative D call: TRBD2 (6 bases). The V gene's germline CDR1 is KGHSH and CDR2 LQKENI. The CDR3 runs 12 residues. Trimming stripped 5 bases from V and 6 bases from J, with 9 bases between.

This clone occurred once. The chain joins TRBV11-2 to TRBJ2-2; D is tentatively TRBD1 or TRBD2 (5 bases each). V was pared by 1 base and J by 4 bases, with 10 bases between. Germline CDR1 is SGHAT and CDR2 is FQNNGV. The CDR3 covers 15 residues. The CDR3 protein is CASSLGAGSTGELFF. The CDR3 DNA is TGTGCCAGCAGCTTAGGGGCAGGGAGCACCGGGGAGCTGTTTTTT.

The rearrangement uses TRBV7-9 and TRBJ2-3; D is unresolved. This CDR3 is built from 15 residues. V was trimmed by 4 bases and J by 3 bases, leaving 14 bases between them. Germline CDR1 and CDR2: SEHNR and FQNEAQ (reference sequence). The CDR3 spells CASSSTAEGTDTQYF. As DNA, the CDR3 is TGTGCCAGCAGCTCCACCGCGGAAGGTACAGATACGCAGTATTTT.

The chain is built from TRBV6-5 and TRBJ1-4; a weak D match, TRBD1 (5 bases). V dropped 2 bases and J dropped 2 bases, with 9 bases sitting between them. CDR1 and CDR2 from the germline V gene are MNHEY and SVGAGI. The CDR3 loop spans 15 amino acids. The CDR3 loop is CASSYGAGTNEKLFF. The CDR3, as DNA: TGTGCCAGCAGTTACGGGGCGGGGACTAATGAAAAACTGTTTTTT.

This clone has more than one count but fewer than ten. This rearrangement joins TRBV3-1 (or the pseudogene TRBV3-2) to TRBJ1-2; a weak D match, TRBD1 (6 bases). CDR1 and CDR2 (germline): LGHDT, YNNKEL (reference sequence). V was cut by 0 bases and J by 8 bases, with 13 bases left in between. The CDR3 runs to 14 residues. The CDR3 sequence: CASSQDRQGSGYTF. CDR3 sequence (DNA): TGTGCCAGCAGCCAAGATCGGCAGGGGTCGGGCTACACCTTC.

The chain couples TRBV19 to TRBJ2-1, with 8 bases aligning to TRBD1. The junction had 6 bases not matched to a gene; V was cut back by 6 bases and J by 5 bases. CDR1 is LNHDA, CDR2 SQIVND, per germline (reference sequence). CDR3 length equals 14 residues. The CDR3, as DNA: TGTGCCAGTAGCCAACAGGGGGAGGACAATGAGCAGTTCTTC. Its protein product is CASSQQGEDNEQFF.

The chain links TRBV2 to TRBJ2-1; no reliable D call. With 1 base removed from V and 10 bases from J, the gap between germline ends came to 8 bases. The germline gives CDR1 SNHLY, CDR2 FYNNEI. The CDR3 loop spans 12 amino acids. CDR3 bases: TGTGCCAGCAGTGAAGAGGAATTGGAGCAGTTCTTC. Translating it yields CASSEEELEQFF. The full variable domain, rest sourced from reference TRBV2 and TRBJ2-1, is EPEVTQTPSHQVTQMGQEVILRCVPISNHLYFYWYRQILGQKVEFLVSFYNNEISEKSEIFDDQFSVERPDGSNFTLKIRSTKLEDSAMYFCASSEEELEQFFGPGTRLTVL.

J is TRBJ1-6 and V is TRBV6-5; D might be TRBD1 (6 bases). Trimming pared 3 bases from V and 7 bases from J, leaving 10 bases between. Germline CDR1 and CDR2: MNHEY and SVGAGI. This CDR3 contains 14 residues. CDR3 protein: CASSYQGLNSPLHF. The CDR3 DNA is TGTGCCAGCAGTTATCAGGGGTTGAATTCACCCCTCCACTTT.

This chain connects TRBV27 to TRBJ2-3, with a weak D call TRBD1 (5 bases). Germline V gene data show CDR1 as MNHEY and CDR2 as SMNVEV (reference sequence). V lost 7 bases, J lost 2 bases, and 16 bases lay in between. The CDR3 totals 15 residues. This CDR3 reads CASNLLGRATDTQYF. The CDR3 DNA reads TGTGCCAGCAACCTTCTGGGCAGGGCCACAGATACGCAGTATTTT.

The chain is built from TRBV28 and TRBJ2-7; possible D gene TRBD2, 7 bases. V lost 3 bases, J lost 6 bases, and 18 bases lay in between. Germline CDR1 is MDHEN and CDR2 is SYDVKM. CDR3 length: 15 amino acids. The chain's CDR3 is CASSFPLAGEGEQYF. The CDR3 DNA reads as TGTGCCAGCAGTTTCCCCCTGGCAGGGGAGGGCGAGCAGTACTTC. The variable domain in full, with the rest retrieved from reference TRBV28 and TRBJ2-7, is DVKVTQSSRYLVKRTGEKVFLECVQDMDHENMFWYRQDPGLGLRLIYFSYDVKMKEKGDIPEGYSVSREKKERFSLILESASTNQTSMYLCASSFPLAGEGEQYFGPGTRLTVT.

The CDR3 region is CASKPGQGNYGYTF. The DNA of the CDR3 is TGTGCCAGTAAACCGGGACAGGGGAACTATGGCTACACCTTC. The rearrangement joins TRBV6-5 to TRBJ1-2; 10 positions match TRBD1. With 9 bases clipped from V and 2 bases from J, the junction kept 6 bases outside the gene matches. The germline V gene has CDR1 MNHEY and CDR2 SVGAGI. This CDR3 has 14 amino acids.

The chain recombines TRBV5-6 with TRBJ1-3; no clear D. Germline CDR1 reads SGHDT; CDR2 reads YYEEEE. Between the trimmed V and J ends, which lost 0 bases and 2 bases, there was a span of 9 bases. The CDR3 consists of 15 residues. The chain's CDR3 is CASSLAPGTGNTIYF. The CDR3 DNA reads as TGTGCCAGCAGCTTGGCTCCGGGGACTGGAAACACCATATATTTT. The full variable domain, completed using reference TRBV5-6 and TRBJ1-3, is DAGVTQSPTHLIKTRGQQVTLRCSPKSGHDTVSWYQQALGQGPQFIFQYYEEEERQRGNFPDRFSGHQFPNYSSELNVNALLLGDSALYLCASSLAPGTGNTIYFGEGSWLTVV.

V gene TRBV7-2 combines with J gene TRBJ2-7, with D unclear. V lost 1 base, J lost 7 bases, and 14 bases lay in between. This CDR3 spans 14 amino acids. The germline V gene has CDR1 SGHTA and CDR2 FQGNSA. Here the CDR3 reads CASSLVSAGGEQYF. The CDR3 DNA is TGTGCCAGCAGCTTAGTTTCAGCAGGCGGTGAGCAGTACTTC. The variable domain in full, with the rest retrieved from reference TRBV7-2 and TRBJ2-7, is GAGVSQSPSNKVTEKGKDVELRCDPISGHTALYWYRQSLGQGLEFLIYFQGNSAPDKSGLPSDRFSAERTGGSVSTLTIQRTQQEDSAVYLCASSLVSAGGEQYFGPGTRLTVT.

The CDR3 sequence is CASSLAWAGIKAAKNIQYF. CDR3 in DNA: TGTGCCAGCAGCTTAGCCTGGGCAGGGATTAAAGCTGCCAAAAACATTCAGTACTTC. The chain links TRBV7-2 to TRBJ2-4, with D maybe TRBD1 (5 bases). Germline values: CDR1 SGHTA, CDR2 FQGNSA. The CDR3 totals 19 residues. Deletions cut 0 bases from V and 1 base from J, with 19 bases between.

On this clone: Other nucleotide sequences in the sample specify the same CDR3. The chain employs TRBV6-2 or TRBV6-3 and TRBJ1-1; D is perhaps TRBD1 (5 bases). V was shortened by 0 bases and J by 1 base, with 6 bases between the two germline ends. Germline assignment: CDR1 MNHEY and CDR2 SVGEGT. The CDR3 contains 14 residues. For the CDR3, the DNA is TGTGCCAGCAGTTACTCCGGGGGGAACACTGAAGCTTTCTTT. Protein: CASSYSGGNTEAFF.

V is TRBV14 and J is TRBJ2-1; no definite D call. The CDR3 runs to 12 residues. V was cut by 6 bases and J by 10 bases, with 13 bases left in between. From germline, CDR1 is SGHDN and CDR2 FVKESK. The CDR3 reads CASRGRTREQFF. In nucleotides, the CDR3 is TGTGCCAGCAGAGGACGGACCCGAGAGCAGTTCTTC.

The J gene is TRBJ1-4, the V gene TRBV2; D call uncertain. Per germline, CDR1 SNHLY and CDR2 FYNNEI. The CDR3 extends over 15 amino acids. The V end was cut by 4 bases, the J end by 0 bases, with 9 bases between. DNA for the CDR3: TGTGCCAGCAGTGGCGGGTTTGCAACTAATGAAAAACTGTTTTTT. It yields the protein CASSGGFATNEKLFF.

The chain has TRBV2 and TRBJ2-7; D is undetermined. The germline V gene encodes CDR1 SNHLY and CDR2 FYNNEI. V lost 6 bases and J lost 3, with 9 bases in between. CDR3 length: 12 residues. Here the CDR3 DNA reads TGTGCCAGCAGCTTACAAAACTACGAGCAGTACTTC. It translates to CASSLQNYEQYF.

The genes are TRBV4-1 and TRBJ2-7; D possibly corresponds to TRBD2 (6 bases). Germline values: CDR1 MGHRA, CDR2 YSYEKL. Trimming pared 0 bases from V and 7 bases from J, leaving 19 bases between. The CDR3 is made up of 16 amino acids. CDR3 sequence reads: CASSQDERGALGEQYF. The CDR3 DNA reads TGCGCCAGCAGCCAAGATGAGCGCGGGGCCCTCGGGGAGCAGTACTTC.

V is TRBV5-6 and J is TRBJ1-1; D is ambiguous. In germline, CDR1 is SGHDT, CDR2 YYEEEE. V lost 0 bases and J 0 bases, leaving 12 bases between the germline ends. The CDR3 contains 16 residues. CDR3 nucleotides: TGTGCCAGCAGCTTGGAGGAGGGATTGATGAACACTGAAGCTTTCTTT. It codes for CASSLEEGLMNTEAFF.

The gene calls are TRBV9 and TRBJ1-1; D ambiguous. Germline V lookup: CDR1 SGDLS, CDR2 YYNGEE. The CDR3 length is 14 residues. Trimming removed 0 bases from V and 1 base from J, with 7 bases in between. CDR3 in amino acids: CASSVGLRNTEAFF. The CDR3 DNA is TGTGCCAGCAGCGTAGGTTTGAGGAACACTGAAGCTTTCTTT. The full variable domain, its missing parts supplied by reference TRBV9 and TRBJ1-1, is DSGVTQTPKHLITATGQRVTLRCSPRSGDLSVYWYQQSLDQGLQFLIQYYNGEERAKGNILERFSAQQFPDLHSELNLSSLELGDSALYFCASSVGLRNTEAFFGQGTRLTVV.

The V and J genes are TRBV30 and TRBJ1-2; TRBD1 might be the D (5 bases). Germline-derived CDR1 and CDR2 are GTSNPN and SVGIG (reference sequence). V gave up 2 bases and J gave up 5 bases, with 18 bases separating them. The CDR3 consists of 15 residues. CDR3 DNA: TGTGCCTGGAGTAGGAAGGGGCAGATGATATATGGCTACACCTTC. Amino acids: CAWSRKGQMIYGYTF.

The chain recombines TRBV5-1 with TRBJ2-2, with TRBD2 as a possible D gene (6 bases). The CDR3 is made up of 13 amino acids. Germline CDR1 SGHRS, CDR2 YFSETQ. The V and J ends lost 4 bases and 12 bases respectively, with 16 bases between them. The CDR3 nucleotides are TGCGCCAGCAGCCTACCTCCGGGACTTCAGCTGTTTTTT. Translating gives CASSLPPGLQLFF.